These 16 T cell receptor beta chains came from one sample sequenced in a study of blood T cell repertoires in COVID-19. Some clones are missing from TCRdb's copy, which holds only in-frame ones; the method was immunoSEQ multiplex PCR. Here the sample spans over 200,000 clones, around four fifths being singletons. Sequencing used peripheral blood. Source of these receptors: a woman between 50 and 59 years old with acute or convalescent COVID-19.

Only a few counts were recorded for this clone. The chain links TRBV6-5 to TRBJ2-6, with D unclear. The CDR3 has 15 residues. CDR1 is MNHEY and CDR2 is SVGAGI in the germline V gene. Deletions cut 2 bases from V and 0 bases from J, with 5 bases between. The CDR3, as DNA: TGTGCCAGCAGTTACAAATACTCTGGGGCCAACGTCCTGACTTTC. The encoded protein is CASSYKYSGANVLTF.

Written as DNA, the CDR3 is TGTGCCAGCAGTGCGCCCAGCGGGACCTACGAGCAGTACTTC. Protein product: CASSAPSGTYEQYF. V is TRBV27 and J is TRBJ2-7; 7 positions agree with TRBD2. J gave up 2 bases and V 5 bases, and 6 bases lay outside the gene matches. The CDR3 covers 14 residues. The germline V gene has CDR1 MNHEY and CDR2 SMNVEV (reference sequence).

This clone has a count of ten or more. The chain couples TRBV6-4 to TRBJ2-1; 14 positions match TRBD2. Trimming cost V 4 bases and J 4 bases; bases outside gene matches: 6. Germline V gene data show CDR1 as MRHNA and CDR2 as SNTAGT. This CDR3 comprises 17 residues. In DNA form, the CDR3 reads TGTGCCAGCAGTGGGACTAGCGGGAGGACCTCGTACAATGAGCAGTTCTTC. Translation: CASSGTSGRTSYNEQFF.

The gene calls are TRBV14 and TRBJ1-1; 10 bases are shared with TRBD1. V lost 4 bases and J lost 1; bases outside the gene matches: 3. The CDR3 sequence is 15 residues long. Looked up from germline, CDR1 is SGHDN and CDR2 is FVKESK. This chain's CDR3 is CASSRRDRGNTEAFF. The CDR3 region has the DNA TGTGCCAGCAGCCGTAGGGACAGGGGGAACACTGAAGCTTTCTTT.

The chain recombines TRBV30 with TRBJ2-7, with D tentatively TRBD1 (6 bases). CDR1 and CDR2 (germline): GTSNPN, SVGIG (reference sequence). V lost 5 bases to trimming and J lost 0 bases, with 14 bases between them. The CDR3 has 14 amino acids. CDR3 residues: CAWQGPPYSYEQYF. In DNA, the CDR3 is TGTGCCTGGCAGGGGCCGCCATACTCCTACGAGCAGTACTTC. The full variable domain, in which reference TRBV30 and TRBJ2-7 provide the parts outside the CDR3, is SQTIHQWPATLVQPVGSPLSLECTVEGTSNPNLYWYRQAAGRGLQLLFYSVGIGQISSEVPQNLSASRPQDRQFILSSKKLLLSDSGFYLCAWQGPPYSYEQYFGPGTRLTVT.

The gene calls are TRBV10-3 and TRBJ2-2; 9 nucleotides agree with TRBD1. V lost 0 bases to trimming and J lost 6 bases; unmatched junction nucleotides: 8. The CDR3 totals 17 residues. Germline lookup yields CDR1 ENHRY and CDR2 SYGVKD. The CDR3 DNA reads TGTGCCATCAGTGAGTCGGGGGGACAGGGTCGTGCCGGGGAGCTGTTTTTT. This gives the protein CAISESGGQGRAGELFF.

In DNA form, the CDR3 reads TGCGCCAGCAGCTTGGGGGGAAGTGGGAGTGAAAAACTGTTTTTT. It translates to CASSLGGSGSEKLFF. The chain combines TRBV5-1 with TRBJ1-4; D is ambiguous. The CDR3 contains 15 residues. CDR1 SGHRS and CDR2 YFSETQ come from the germline V gene. The V gene lost 0 bases and the J gene lost 7 bases, with 13 bases spanning the gap.

The DNA for the CDR3 is TGTGCCAGCTCACCCCAAGCAGGGGGCGAGGGAGCTTTCTTT. Translated, it gives CASSPQAGGEGAFF. The chain carries TRBV18 and TRBJ1-1; 8 bases are a match to TRBD1. The CDR3 is 14 amino acids. Germline CDR1 is KGHSH and CDR2 is LQKENI. V trimming: 3 bases; J trimming: 10 bases; junction bases outside the gene matches: 10.

The J gene is TRBJ2-1, the V gene TRBV28; 7 bases map to TRBD2. CDR1 is MDHEN and CDR2 is SYDVKM in the germline V gene. After removal of 4 bases from V and 12 bases from J, the junction contained 6 bases not matched to a gene. The CDR3 runs to 12 residues. CDR3 sequence: CASSSSSGWQFF. CDR3 coding DNA: TGTGCCAGCAGTTCATCTAGCGGTTGGCAGTTCTTC.

This clone was counted once. The chain is built from TRBV24-1 and TRBJ2-1; tentative D call: TRBD1 (6 bases). Trimming took 1 base from V and 2 from J, leaving 11 bases between them. The germline V gene has CDR1 KGHDR and CDR2 SFDVKD. CDR3 length: 16 amino acids. Here the CDR3 DNA reads TGTGCCACCAGTGATTTTAGGGCAGGGGCCTACAATGAGCAGTTCTTC. Amino acids: CATSDFRAGAYNEQFF.

The rearrangement links TRBV30 to TRBJ1-4; a possible D gene is TRBD1 (5 bases). Per germline, CDR1 GTSNPN and CDR2 SVGIG (reference sequence). The CDR3 is made up of 13 amino acids. Trimming shortened V by 5 bases and J by 7 bases, and 14 bases separated the two germline ends. In DNA, the CDR3 is TGTGCCTGGGGGGGGTTATCTCGTGAAAAACTGTTTTTT. This translates into CAWGGLSREKLFF.

This clone has just one count. The chain carries TRBV30 and TRBJ2-5, with TRBD1 matching over 7 bases. The CDR3 has 12 residues. Unmatched junction bases numbered 4, after V lost 7 bases and J lost 2 bases. The germline V gene encodes CDR1 GTSNPN and CDR2 SVGIG (reference sequence). CDR3 in amino acids: CASTDRQETQYF. The CDR3 region has the DNA TGTGCCTCGACGGACAGGCAAGAGACCCAGTACTTC.

This clone appeared a few times. The rearrangement uses TRBV7-9 and TRBJ2-1; tentative D call: TRBD1 (5 bases). The CDR3 consists of 15 residues. The V end was cut by 0 bases, the J end by 10 bases, with 16 bases between. From germline, CDR1 is SEHNR and CDR2 FQNEAQ (reference sequence). As DNA, the CDR3 is TGTGCCAGCAGCTTAGCGCTAGGATATGCAGGGGAGCAGTTCTTC. This encodes CASSLALGYAGEQFF.

This clone was picked up one time. The rearrangement links TRBV5-1 to TRBJ2-2; 7 nucleotides agree with TRBD2. After removal of 1 base from V and 2 bases from J, the junction contained 2 bases not matched to a gene. The CDR3 covers 15 residues. Germline assignment: CDR1 SGHRS and CDR2 YFSETQ. The CDR3 nucleotides read TGCGCCAGCAGCTTGTGGGGGGGTAACACCGGGGAGCTGTTTTTT. It encodes CASSLWGGNTGELFF.

This clone was detected once. The chain links TRBV28 to TRBJ2-7, with D perhaps matching TRBD2 (7 bases). The CDR3 is 15 residues long. Per germline, CDR1 MDHEN and CDR2 SYDVKM. The V end was cut by 3 bases, the J end by 2 bases, with 14 bases between. CDR3 bases: TGTGCCAGCAGTTTGGGGGGGCAGCTCACCTACGAGCAGTACTTC. As protein: CASSLGGQLTYEQYF.

The chain couples TRBV13 to TRBJ2-1; 10 bases align to TRBD2. The V and J ends lost 5 bases and 12 bases, in that order; junction bases with no gene match: 13. Germline assignment: CDR1 PRHDT and CDR2 FYEKMQ (reference sequence). The CDR3 consists of 15 residues. The CDR3 DNA is TGTGCCAGCAGCGCCGGGACTAGCGAGGGATTTGGGCAGTTCTTC. It codes for CASSAGTSEGFGQFF.